Listed below are T cell receptor beta chains from one sample, sequenced in a study of CD8+ T cells in alopecia areata. Libraries were prepared by immunoSEQ multiplex PCR; TCRdb keeps only in-frame clonotypes and omits some of them. Altogether about 170,000 clones are present, roughly 60% being singletons, with the ten largest covering approximately 16%. The sequenced sample was CD4+ T cells sorted from blood, obtained at roughly week 58, from a patient treated with tofacitinib. These receptors came from a human donor with alopecia areata. Each CDR3 is given with its conserved first and last residue. A D gene is named only where the DNA matches it firmly. Some rows mark clone size as missing; the rest say once, few, many or name a class of expanded clone.

15 . TRBJ2-5 TRBV5-4 . TGTGCCAGCAGCCCGAGGGGGGGCGCGAGGGAGACCCAGTACTTC CASSPRGGARETQYF
16 . TRBJ1-3 TRBV6-5 . TGTGCCAGCAGTTACAAGGCGGGGGCTTCGGGAAACACCATATATTTT CASSYKAGASGNTIYF
16 . TRBJ2-2 TRBV19 . TGTGCCAGTAAGCGAACTTGGGCGGAGAACACCGGGGAGCTGTTTTTT CASKRTWAENTGELFF
15 TRBD1 TRBJ2-5 TRBV25-1 . TGTGCCAGCAGTGAATACTTGACAGGGAAAGAGACCCAGTACTTC CASSEYLTGKETQYF
15 TRBD2 TRBJ2-1 TRBV4-1 . TGCGCCAGCAGCCACTCCGGGACTAGTGTCCATGAGCAGTTCTTC CASSHSGTSVHEQFF
13 . TRBJ2-1 TRBV11-2 . TGTGCCAGCAGCACCCCAGGGTGGAATGAGCAGTTCTTC CASSTPGWNEQFF
13 . TRBJ1-6 TRBV5-1 . TGCGCCAGCAGCGGGGCTTCGGTTTATACCCTCCACTTT CASSGASVYTLHF
15 . TRBJ1-5 TRBV30 few TGTGCCTGGAGCCCGGGAACAGCCGGGGCCGGCGACCAGCATTTT CAWSPGTAGAGDQHF
16 . TRBJ1-2 TRBV9 . TGTGCCAGCAGCACAAATCTGCCGAGCCATTCCGGTGGCTACACCTTC CASSTNLPSHSGGYTF
16 . TRBJ2-1 TRBV7-2 once TGTGCCAGCAGCTTAGGGTCACTAGACCTTTCGGATGAGCAGTTCTTC CASSLGSLDLSDEQFF
16 . TRBJ2-2 TRBV5-1 . TGCGCCAGCAGCTTGTTGGCGGCGGCGGGTACCGGGGAGCTGTTTTTT CASSLLAAAGTGELFF
15 TRBD1 TRBJ1-2 TRBV5-4 . TGTGCCAGCAGCTTGGAGGACCGCAGGGGGCTAGGCTACACCTTC CASSLEDRRGLGYTF
11 . TRBJ2-5 TRBV29-1 . TGCAGCGTCGGACTCGGGGAGACCCAGTACTTC CSVGLGETQYF
16 . TRBJ1-5 TRBV19 . TGTGCCAGTAGTACACAGGGTAGAGGAAGCAATCAGCCCCAGCATTTT CASSTQGRGSNQPQHF
15 TRBD1 TRBJ2-7 TRBV14 . TGTGCCAGCAGCTGGAAGACAGGGGATAACTACGAGCAGTACTTC CASSWKTGDNYEQYF
16 TRBD1 TRBJ1-1 TRBV2 . TGTGCCAGCAGTGAGAGGCAGGGGGCCTCAAACACTGAAGCTTTCTTT CASSERQGASNTEAFF
14 . TRBJ1-6 TRBV14 few TGTGCCAGCAGCCTACTAGGGGGTAATTCACCCCTCCACTTT CASSLLGGNSPLHF
12 TRBD1 TRBJ1-2 TRBV29-1 . TGCAGCGGGGGGACAGGTGCCTATGGCTACACCTTC CSGGTGAYGYTF
15 . TRBJ2-2 TRBV6-5 . TGTGCCAGCAGACCTCCGACAGGAGGGACCGGGGAGCTGTTTTTT CASRPPTGGTGELFF
16 TRBD2 TRBJ2-7 TRBV25-1 few TGTGCCAGCAGTGGCAGTAGCGGGGGGCACCCCTACGAGCAGTACTTC CASSGSSGGHPYEQYF
11 . TRBJ1-2 TRBV29-1 . TGCAGCGTTGCACAGTACTATGGCTACACCTTC CSVAQYYGYTF
17 TRBD2 TRBJ2-6 TRBV4-1 many TGCGCCAGCAGCCAAGAAGGCAGCGGGGCTGGGGCCAACGTCCTGACTTTC CASSQEGSGAGANVLTF
12 . TRBJ1-2 TRBV2 . TGTGCCAGCAGTCCAGATAACTATGGCTACACCTTC CASSPDNYGYTF
14 TRBD1 TRBJ1-5 TRBV28 . TGTGCCAGCAGGAAGGGACAGCGTACATGGCCCCAGCATTTT CASRKGQRTWPQHF
10 . TRBJ2-1 TRBV29-1 few TGCAGCGTCGAACACAATGAGCAGTTCTTC CSVEHNEQFF
14 . TRBJ1-6 TRBV15 few TGTGCCACCAGCAGAGTTTCAGGGAATTCACCCCTCCACTTT CATSRVSGNSPLHF
15 . TRBJ1-6 TRBV14 . TGTGCCAGCAGCCAAACTCCAGGCAGTGGTTCACCCCTCCACTTT CASSQTPGSGSPLHF
16 . TRBJ1-5 TRBV30 . TGTGCCTGGAGTGTAAAAATAGGGGAGAACAATCAGCCCCAGCATTTT CAWSVKIGENNQPQHF
13 TRBD1 TRBJ1-2 TRBV9 . TGTGCCAGCAGCGTAAGGACAGGTGATGGCTACACCTTC CASSVRTGDGYTF
13 . TRBJ1-5 TRBV30 . TGTGTCTGGAGGCCTCGGGGGCGAGAGCCCCAGCATTTT CVWRPRGREPQHF
14 TRBD2 TRBJ2-5 TRBV15 . TGTGCCACCAGCAGACGGGGGGGCAGGGAGACCCAGTACTTC CATSRRGGRETQYF
15 . TRBJ2-5 TRBV5-6 few TGTGCCAGCAGCTTGGGAACAGCTCGAGGGGAGACCCAGTACTTC CASSLGTARGETQYF
15 . TRBJ2-6 TRBV2 . TGTGCCAGCAGTGCCAGATCCTCTGGGGCCAACGTCCTGACTTTC CASSARSSGANVLTF